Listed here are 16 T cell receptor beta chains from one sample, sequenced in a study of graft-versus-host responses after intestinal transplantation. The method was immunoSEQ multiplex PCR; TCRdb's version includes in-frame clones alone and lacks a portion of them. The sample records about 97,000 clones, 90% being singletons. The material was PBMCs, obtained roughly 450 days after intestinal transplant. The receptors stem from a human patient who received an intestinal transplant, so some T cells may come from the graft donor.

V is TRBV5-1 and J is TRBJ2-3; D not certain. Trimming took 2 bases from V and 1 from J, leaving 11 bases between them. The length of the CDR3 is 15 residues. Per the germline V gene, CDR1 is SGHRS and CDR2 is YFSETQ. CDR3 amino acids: CASSFWATGTDTQYF. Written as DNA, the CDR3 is TGCGCCAGCAGCTTTTGGGCAACCGGCACAGATACGCAGTATTTT.

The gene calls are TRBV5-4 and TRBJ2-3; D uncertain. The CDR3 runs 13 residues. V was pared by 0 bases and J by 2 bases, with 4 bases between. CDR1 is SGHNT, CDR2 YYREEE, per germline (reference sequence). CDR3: CASSLDFTDTQYF. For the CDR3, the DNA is TGTGCCAGCAGCTTGGACTTCACAGATACGCAGTATTTT.

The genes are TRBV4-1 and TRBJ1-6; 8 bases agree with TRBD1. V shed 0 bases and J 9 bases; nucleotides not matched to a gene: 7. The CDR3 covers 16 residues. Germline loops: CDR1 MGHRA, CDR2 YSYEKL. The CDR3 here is CASSQENRGFGSPLHF. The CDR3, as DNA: TGCGCCAGCAGCCAAGAGAACAGGGGGTTCGGTTCACCCCTCCACTTT.

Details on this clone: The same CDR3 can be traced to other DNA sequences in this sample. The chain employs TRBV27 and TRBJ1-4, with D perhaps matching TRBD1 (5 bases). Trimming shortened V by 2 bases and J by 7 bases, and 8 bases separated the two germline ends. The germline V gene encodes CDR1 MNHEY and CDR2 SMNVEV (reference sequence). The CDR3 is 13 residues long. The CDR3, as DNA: TGTGCCAGCAGTTTAGGGGGGAGTGAAAAACTGTTTTTT. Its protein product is CASSLGGSEKLFF.

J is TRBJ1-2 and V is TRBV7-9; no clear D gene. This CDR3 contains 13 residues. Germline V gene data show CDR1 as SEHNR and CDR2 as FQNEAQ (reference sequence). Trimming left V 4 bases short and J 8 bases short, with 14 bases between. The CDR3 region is CASSYPGSWGYTF. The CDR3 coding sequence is TGTGCCAGCAGCTATCCAGGTTCGTGGGGCTACACCTTC.

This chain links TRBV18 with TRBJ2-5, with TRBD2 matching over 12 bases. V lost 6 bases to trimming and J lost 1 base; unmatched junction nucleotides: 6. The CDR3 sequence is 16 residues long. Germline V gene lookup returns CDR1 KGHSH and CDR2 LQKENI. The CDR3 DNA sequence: TGTGCCAGCTCTCTCACACTAGCGGGGGGCCAAGAGACCCAGTACTTC. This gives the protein CASSLTLAGGQETQYF.

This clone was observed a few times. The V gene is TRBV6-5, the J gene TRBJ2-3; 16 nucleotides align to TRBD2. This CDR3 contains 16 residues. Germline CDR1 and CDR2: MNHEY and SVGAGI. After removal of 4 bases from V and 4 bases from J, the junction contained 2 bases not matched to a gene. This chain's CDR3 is CASSSGTSGGADTQYF. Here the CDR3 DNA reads TGTGCCAGCAGTTCCGGGACTAGCGGGGGGGCAGATACGCAGTATTTT.

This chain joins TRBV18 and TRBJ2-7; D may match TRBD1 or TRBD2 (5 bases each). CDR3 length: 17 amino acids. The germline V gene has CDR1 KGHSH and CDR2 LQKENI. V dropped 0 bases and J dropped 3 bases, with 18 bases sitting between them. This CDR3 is CASSPPRGEQSHYEQYF. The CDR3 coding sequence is TGTGCCAGCTCACCACCGAGGGGTGAGCAGAGCCACTACGAGCAGTACTTC.

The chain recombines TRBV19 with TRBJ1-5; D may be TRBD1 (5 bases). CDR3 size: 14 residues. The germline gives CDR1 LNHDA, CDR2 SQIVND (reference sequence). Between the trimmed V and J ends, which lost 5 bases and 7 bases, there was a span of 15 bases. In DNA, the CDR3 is TGTGCCAGTAGTCTCTCGAGGGGCGGACAGCCCCAGCATTTT. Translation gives CASSLSRGGQPQHF.

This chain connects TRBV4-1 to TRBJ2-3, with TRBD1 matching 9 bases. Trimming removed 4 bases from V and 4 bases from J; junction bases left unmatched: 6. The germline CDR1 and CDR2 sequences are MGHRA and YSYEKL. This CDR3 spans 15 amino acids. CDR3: CASSLQGAGADTQYF. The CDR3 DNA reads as TGCGCCAGCAGCCTACAGGGGGCCGGCGCAGATACGCAGTATTTT.

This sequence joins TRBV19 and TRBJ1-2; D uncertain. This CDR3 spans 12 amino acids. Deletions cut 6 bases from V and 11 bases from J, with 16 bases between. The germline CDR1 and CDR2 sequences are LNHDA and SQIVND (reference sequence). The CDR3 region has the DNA TGTGCCAGTAGCCGGGTAGGAGTGTGGTACACCTTC. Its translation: CASSRVGVWYTF.

Here the CDR3 DNA reads TGTGCCAGCAGCGTAGGCGGGGGGGACTACAATGAGCAGTTCTTC. It specifies CASSVGGGDYNEQFF. The J gene is TRBJ2-1, the V gene TRBV9, with 9 bases lining up with TRBD2. Trimming cost V 0 bases and J 3 bases; bases outside gene matches: 1. The CDR3 loop spans 15 amino acids. Germline V lookup: CDR1 SGDLS, CDR2 YYNGEE.

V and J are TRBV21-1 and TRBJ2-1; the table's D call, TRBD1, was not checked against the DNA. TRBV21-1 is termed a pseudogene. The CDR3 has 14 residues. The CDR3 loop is CASREQLGGDEQFF. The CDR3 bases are TGTGCCAGCAGGGAACAGCTAGGGGGCGATGAGCAGTTCTTC.

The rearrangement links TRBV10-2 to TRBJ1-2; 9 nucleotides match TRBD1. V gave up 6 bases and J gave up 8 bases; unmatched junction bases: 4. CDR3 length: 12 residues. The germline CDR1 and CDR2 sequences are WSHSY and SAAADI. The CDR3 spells CASRRQGVGYTF. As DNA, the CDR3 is TGCGCCAGCAGGAGACAGGGGGTCGGCTACACCTTC.

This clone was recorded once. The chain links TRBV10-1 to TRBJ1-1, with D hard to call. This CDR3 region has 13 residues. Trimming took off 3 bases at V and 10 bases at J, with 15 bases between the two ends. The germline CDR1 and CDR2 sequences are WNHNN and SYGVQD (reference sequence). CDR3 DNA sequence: TGCGCCAGCAGTGACGGCCTCTGGTACGGAGCTTTCTTT. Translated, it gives CASSDGLWYGAFF.

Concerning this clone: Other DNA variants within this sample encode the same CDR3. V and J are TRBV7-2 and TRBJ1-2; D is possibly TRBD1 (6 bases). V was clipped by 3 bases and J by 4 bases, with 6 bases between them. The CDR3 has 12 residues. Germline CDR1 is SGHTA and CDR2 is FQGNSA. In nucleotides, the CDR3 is TGTGCCAGCAGCTTCAGGGGCTATGGCTACACCTTC. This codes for CASSFRGYGYTF.